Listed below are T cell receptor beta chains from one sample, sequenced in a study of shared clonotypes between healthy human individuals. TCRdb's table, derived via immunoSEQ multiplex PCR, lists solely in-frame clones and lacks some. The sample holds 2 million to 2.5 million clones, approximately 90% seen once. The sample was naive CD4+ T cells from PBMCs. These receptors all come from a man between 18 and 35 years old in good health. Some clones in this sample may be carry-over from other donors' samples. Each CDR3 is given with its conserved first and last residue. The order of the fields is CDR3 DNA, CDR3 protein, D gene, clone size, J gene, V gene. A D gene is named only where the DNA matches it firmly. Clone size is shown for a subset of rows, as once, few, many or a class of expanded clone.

CDR3 DNA: TGCGCCAGCAGCCAAACCCAGCGGCCCGACGAGCAGTACTTC
CDR3 protein: CASSQTQRPDEQYF
D gene: NA
clone size: NA
J gene: TRBJ2-7
V gene: TRBV4-1

CDR3 DNA: TGTGCCAGCAGTCTTGCCCCTACAGAGTTCTACGAGCAGTACTTC
CDR3 protein: CASSLAPTEFYEQYF
D gene: NA
clone size: NA
J gene: TRBJ2-7
V gene: TRBV2

CDR3 DNA: TGTGCCAGCGAAGGACAGAGCTACGAGCAGTACTTC
CDR3 protein: CASEGQSYEQYF
D gene: NA
clone size: NA
J gene: TRBJ2-7
V gene: TRBV28

CDR3 DNA: TGTGCCAGCAGTTTATCCAGGCAGGGGATCAATGAGCAGTTCTTC
CDR3 protein: CASSLSRQGINEQFF
D gene: NA
clone size: NA
J gene: TRBJ2-1
V gene: TRBV28

CDR3 DNA: TGTGCCAGCAGCCCAGCGGGAAGAAGCACAGATACGCAGTATTTT
CDR3 protein: CASSPAGRSTDTQYF
D gene: TRBD2
clone size: once
J gene: TRBJ2-3
V gene: TRBV5-4

CDR3 DNA: TGTGCCAGCAGCCCTGAGGCGCTACGGCACGAGCAGTACTTC
CDR3 protein: CASSPEALRHEQYF
D gene: NA
clone size: NA
J gene: TRBJ2-7
V gene: TRBV5-4

CDR3 DNA: TGTGCCAGCAGGGACAGGGCAGAGACCCAGTACTTC
CDR3 protein: CASRDRAETQYF
D gene: TRBD1
clone size: NA
J gene: TRBJ2-5
V gene: TRBV2

CDR3 DNA: TGTGCCAGTAGTACGAATGGACTAGCGGGGACCCAGTACTTC
CDR3 protein: CASSTNGLAGTQYF
D gene: TRBD2
clone size: NA
J gene: TRBJ2-5
V gene: TRBV19

CDR3 DNA: TGTGCCAGCAGTCGAAAACAGGAGACGAACACTGAAGCTTTCTTT
CDR3 protein: CASSRKQETNTEAFF
D gene: NA
clone size: NA
J gene: TRBJ1-1
V gene: TRBV6-5

CDR3 DNA: TGTGCCACCAGCAGAGGAACAGGGGGCAACGAGCAGTACTTC
CDR3 protein: CATSRGTGGNEQYF
D gene: TRBD1
clone size: NA
J gene: TRBJ2-7
V gene: TRBV15

CDR3 DNA: TGTGCCAGTAGTGACCCCCGGACAAAATCCTCTGGAAACACCATATATTTT
CDR3 protein: CASSDPRTKSSGNTIYF
D gene: NA
clone size: NA
J gene: TRBJ1-3
V gene: TRBV19

CDR3 DNA: TGTGCCAGCAGCACACAGGGGGCGCGGGACACCATATATTTT
CDR3 protein: CASSTQGARDTIYF
D gene: TRBD1
clone size: NA
J gene: TRBJ1-3
V gene: TRBV7-2

CDR3 DNA: TGTGCCAGCAGCCCACGGACGGAGGGGACTGAAGCTTTCTTT
CDR3 protein: CASSPRTEGTEAFF
D gene: NA
clone size: few
J gene: TRBJ1-1
V gene: TRBV9

CDR3 DNA: TGTGCCTGGAGTAGGGCGGGCGAGCAGTACTTC
CDR3 protein: CAWSRAGEQYF
D gene: NA
clone size: NA
J gene: TRBJ2-7
V gene: TRBV30

CDR3 DNA: TGTGCCAGCAGCGCCCCAGGGGGCTTTTACAATGAGCAGTTCTTC
CDR3 protein: CASSAPGGFYNEQFF
D gene: TRBD1
clone size: once
J gene: TRBJ2-1
V gene: TRBV14

CDR3 DNA: TGTGCCTGGAGTCAGACAGGGACTGGGGCCAACGTCCTGACTTTC
CDR3 protein: CAWSQTGTGANVLTF
D gene: TRBD1
clone size: NA
J gene: TRBJ2-6
V gene: TRBV30

CDR3 DNA: TGTGCCAGCAGCCTCCGAGGCAGCGAAAGTGGCTACACCTTC
CDR3 protein: CASSLRGSESGYTF
D gene: NA
clone size: NA
J gene: TRBJ1-2
V gene: TRBV27

CDR3 DNA: TGCGCCAGCACCCCCCTCGGCTATCAAGAGACCCAGTACTTC
CDR3 protein: CASTPLGYQETQYF
D gene: NA
clone size: NA
J gene: TRBJ2-5
V gene: TRBV5-1

CDR3 DNA: TGTGCCAGCAGCTTAGAGTGGGCGGGGGTCTACAATGAGCAGTTCTTC
CDR3 protein: CASSLEWAGVYNEQFF
D gene: TRBD2
clone size: once
J gene: TRBJ2-1
V gene: TRBV7-6

CDR3 DNA: TGTGCCAGCAGTGTGCCTAGCGGGAGAGAGACCCAGTACTTC
CDR3 protein: CASSVPSGRETQYF
D gene: TRBD2
clone size: NA
J gene: TRBJ2-5
V gene: TRBV6-1

CDR3 DNA: TGTGCCAGTAGTATGAGGTACAGCTACCCCTACGAGCAGTACTTC
CDR3 protein: CASSMRYSYPYEQYF
D gene: NA
clone size: NA
J gene: TRBJ2-7
V gene: TRBV19

CDR3 DNA: TGTGCCAGCAGTCAGACAGGGGTGGCCAGCTACACCTTC
CDR3 protein: CASSQTGVASYTF
D gene: TRBD1
clone size: NA
J gene: TRBJ1-2
V gene: TRBV27

CDR3 DNA: TGTGCCAGCAGTTTCCGGGACCGGGATGAAAAACTGTTTTTT
CDR3 protein: CASSFRDRDEKLFF
D gene: NA
clone size: NA
J gene: TRBJ1-4
V gene: TRBV28

CDR3 DNA: TGTGCCAGCAGCGCGGCCCTATTTTGGTCTGGGGCCAACGTCCTGACTTTC
CDR3 protein: CASSAALFWSGANVLTF
D gene: NA
clone size: NA
J gene: TRBJ2-6
V gene: TRBV5-6

CDR3 DNA: TGCGCCAGCAGCTTGGGTTTTACCCGGGGGGACGGCAGAGATGAGCAGTTCTTC
CDR3 protein: CASSLGFTRGDGRDEQFF
D gene: TRBD2
clone size: NA
J gene: TRBJ2-1
V gene: TRBV5-1